This T cell receptor (beta chain) was recorded in a study of OX40 agonist ivuxolimab in advanced cancers. Background on the whole study: Ivuxolimab, which targeted the costimulatory receptor OX40 (CD134), was an agonistic, fully human IgG2 monoclonal antibody. Intravenous ivuxolimab was administered to patients every 2 weeks at six dose levels: 0.01, 0.1, 0.3, 1.5, 3 and 10 mg/kg. Of the 50 or so patients in dose escalation, about 20 had hepatocellular carcinoma, approximately 15 had melanoma, 9 had renal cell carcinoma and 9 had head and neck cancer. In the dose-escalation cohort, 70% to 85% of patients were male, and the mean age was around 60 years with a range of about 20 to 79. Prior anti-PD-1, anti-PD-L1 or anti-CTLA-4 therapy was permitted, and roughly two fifths of dose-escalation patients had received checkpoint inhibitors. Partial responses occurred in three dose-escalation patients, of whom one had hepatocellular carcinoma and two had cutaneous melanoma. The point of sequencing TCRbeta in the periphery was to test whether ivuxolimab changed TCR sequence diversity and drove clonal T-cell expansion. The monotherapy dose-escalation portion (N ≈ 55 patients) of the phase I ivuxolimab trial is reported in the paper. The study at large found these results: Antigen specificity was not determined for the clonally expanded peripheral T cells. On average, CD8+ T cells showed more expanded clones than CD4+ T cells after ivuxolimab. In the 0.1-3.0 mg/kg groups, partial responders were among the patients with the lowest normalized peripheral clonal expansion, particularly in CD8+ T cells. At doses of 0.1 to 3.0 mg/kg, clonal expansion of both CD4+ and CD8+ blood T cells was observed from baseline to week 6. Low levels of normalized T-cell clonal expansion were also seen in some patients who did not respond.

Genomic DNA was isolated from the sorted cells so that the TCRbeta CDR3 region could be sequenced. The immunoSEQ Assay was used for sequencing of TCRbeta CDR3 regions. TCRdb took over this immuneACCESS table, retaining in-frame rearrangements with V and J assigned. Such tables are incomplete; in checked studies, under half of the missing clones stem from an unresolved V gene, and the remainder is unexplained. The sample profile shows tens of thousands of clones; 90% to 95% of them were found once. 2% to 3% of the sample rests with the top ten. On this clone: Its binding antigen is unknown. It has no much larger one-base neighbor in the sample; base qualities were not kept.

Patients with a history of autoimmune disease or receiving systemic immunosuppression were excluded from the trial. In every dose cohort, peripheral blood was drawn for TCR sequencing at baseline, cycle 4 day 1, and cycle 7 day 1. The samples were taken from a phase I, first-in-human, multicenter, open-label dose-escalation trial of ivuxolimab. Adults with locally advanced or metastatic head and neck squamous cell, hepatocellular, melanoma or renal cell carcinoma were enrolled in the trial. Before TCR sequencing, CD4+ and CD8+ T cells were separately sorted from peripheral blood. The receptor was isolated from an adult with an advanced solid tumor such as melanoma, head and neck, liver or kidney cancer. Sequenced material: CD4+ or CD8+ T cells sorted from blood, taken in a trial of the OX40 agonist ivuxolimab.

The DNA sequence is TGTGCCAGCAGTGTCCGGACAGGGGAAGGCGGGGAGCTGTTTTTT. Its protein reads: CASSVRTGEGGELFF. Recombination linked TRBV6-1 to TRBJ2-2; 9 middle bases align to TRBD1. The germline V gene yields MNHNS for CDR1 and SASEGT for CDR2. The CDR3 starts with the cysteine, ends with the phenylalanine, and has 15 residues. The entry retains the CDR3 DNA only, 45 bases that are in frame from base 1. V trim: 4 bases; J trim: 7 bases; unmatched bases: 7.